Below, 27 T cell receptor beta chains from the same sample are listed, as sequenced in a study of blood T cell repertoires in COVID-19. Generated by immunoSEQ multiplex PCR, the TCRdb table keeps only in-frame clones and is missing some. This sample has 300,000 to 400,000 clones, with roughly 90% found just once. The sample consisted of PBMCs or T cells enriched from blood (not recorded which). Every receptor here comes from a man aged 55-75 years who had recovered from COVID-19.

This chain uses TRBV5-1 with TRBJ2-7, with 7 bases aligning to TRBD2. CDR3 length: 15 residues. Germline lookup yields CDR1 SGHRS and CDR2 YFSETQ. Trimming took 0 bases from V and 2 from J; bases not matched to a gene: 5. The CDR3 sequence: CASSLAASGAYEQYF. The CDR3 nucleotides read TGCGCCAGCAGCTTGGCAGCTAGCGGCGCCTACGAGCAGTACTTC.

The chain joins TRBV5-1 to TRBJ2-3, with 10 bases fitting TRBD1. V shed 1 base, J shed 3 bases, and the junction held 5 bases outside the gene matches. The CDR3 sequence is 16 residues long. Germline assignment: CDR1 SGHRS and CDR2 YFSETQ. The CDR3 spells CASSLSGGQGTDTQYF. The CDR3 nucleotides are TGCGCCAGCAGCTTGTCCGGGGGACAGGGGACAGATACGCAGTATTTT. Full variable domain (outside the CDR3, taken from reference TRBV5-1 and TRBJ2-3): KAGVTQTPRYLIKTRGQQVTLSCSPISGHRSVSWYQQTPGQGLQFLFEYFSETQRNKGNFPGRFSGRQFSNSRSEMNVSTLELGDSALYLCASSLSGGQGTDTQYFGPGTRLTVL.

V gene TRBV7-3 combines with J gene TRBJ2-3; 9 bases agree with TRBD2. Germline assignment: CDR1 SGHTA and CDR2 FQGTGA. V shed 5 bases, J shed 1 base, and the junction held 10 bases outside the gene matches. CDR3 size: 17 residues. The CDR3 reads CASSPAGLAGGTDTQYF. The CDR3 coding sequence is TGTGCCAGCAGCCCCGCAGGATTAGCGGGGGGCACAGATACGCAGTATTTT.

The rearrangement uses TRBV3-1 (or the pseudogene TRBV3-2) and TRBJ2-2; 12 bases align to TRBD1. The CDR3 sequence is 16 residues long. V gave up 3 bases and J gave up 6 bases; unmatched junction bases: 5. The germline gives CDR1 LGHDT, CDR2 YNNKEL (reference sequence). DNA of the CDR3: TGTGCCAGCAGCCACGCGGGACAGGGGGCCGCCGGGGAGCTGTTTTTT. Residues: CASSHAGQGAAGELFF.

The chain employs TRBV18 and TRBJ2-7; the D is unclear. Trimming removed 4 bases from V and 0 bases from J, with 10 bases in between. The CDR3 consists of 14 residues. Germline CDR1 KGHSH, CDR2 LQKENI. Written as DNA, the CDR3 is TGTGCCAGCTCACGTGGCCAGGACTCCTACGAGCAGTACTTC. Its translation: CASSRGQDSYEQYF.

This chain links TRBV29-1 with TRBJ1-3; D might be TRBD1 (6 bases). The CDR3 has 16 amino acids. The germline gives CDR1 SQVTM, CDR2 ANQGSEA. Trimming removed 5 bases from V and 0 bases from J, with 17 bases in between. The CDR3 DNA sequence: TGCAGCGTTTTGGGGGGAGGGACAAACTCTGGAAACACCATATATTTT. It specifies CSVLGGGTNSGNTIYF.

The chain is built from TRBV3-1 (or the pseudogene TRBV3-2) and TRBJ2-7; 11 bases agree with TRBD2. The J segment lost 1 base and the V segment lost 3 bases, leaving 5 bases of the junction unmatched. The CDR3 has 16 residues. CDR1 and CDR2 (germline): LGHDT, YNNKEL (reference sequence). CDR3 nucleotide sequence: TGTGCCAGCAGCCAGGCGCGGACTAGCGGGTCCTACGAGCAGTACTTC. This sequence encodes CASSQARTSGSYEQYF.

This rearrangement joins TRBV19 to TRBJ1-5, with 10 nucleotides matching TRBD1. The V gene end was trimmed by 7 bases and the J gene end by 5 bases; junction bases not matched to a gene: 14. This CDR3 is built from 17 residues. Germline CDR1 is LNHDA and CDR2 is SQIVND (reference sequence). CDR3: CASTPFSRQGADQPQHF. DNA for the CDR3: TGTGCCAGTACCCCCTTCAGTCGACAGGGGGCTGATCAGCCCCAGCATTTT.

The chain uses TRBV7-3 and TRBJ2-1; D perhaps matches TRBD2 (6 bases). This CDR3 spans 16 amino acids. The V gene lost 0 bases and the J gene lost 5 bases, with 14 bases spanning the gap. Germline CDR1 and CDR2: SGHTA and FQGTGA. DNA for the CDR3: TGTGCCAGCAGCTTAACCGTACGGGGACTCAACAATGAGCAGTTCTTC. This encodes CASSLTVRGLNNEQFF.

J is TRBJ2-2 and V is TRBV28, with TRBD1 matching 7 bases. This CDR3 comprises 16 residues. V shed 4 bases and J 7 bases; nucleotides not matched to a gene: 12. CDR1 is MDHEN and CDR2 is SYDVKM in the germline V gene. CDR3 bases: TGTGCCAGCAGTTCGCCCGGGACAGCCCCCGTCGGGGAGCTGTTTTTT. Residues: CASSSPGTAPVGELFF. Complete variable domain (other parts from reference TRBV28 and TRBJ2-2): DVKVTQSSRYLVKRTGEKVFLECVQDMDHENMFWYRQDPGLGLRLIYFSYDVKMKEKGDIPEGYSVSREKKERFSLILESASTNQTSMYLCASSSPGTAPVGELFFGEGSRLTVL.

The chain combines TRBV3-1 (or the pseudogene TRBV3-2) with TRBJ2-2; D call uncertain. The CDR3 spans 13 residues. Germline V gene lookup returns CDR1 LGHDT and CDR2 YNNKEL (reference sequence). The V and J ends lost 8 bases and 1 base respectively, with 8 bases between them. CDR3 protein: CASDAKNTGELFF. The CDR3 bases are TGTGCCAGCGATGCTAAGAACACCGGGGAGCTGTTTTTT.

The genes are TRBV28 and TRBJ2-3; TRBD1 aligns across 10 bases. The CDR3 consists of 15 residues. The V gene's germline CDR1 is MDHEN and CDR2 SYDVKM. Trimming took 6 bases from V and 5 from J; bases not matched to a gene: 8. In nucleotides, the CDR3 is TGTGCCAGCAGACATGGGGGGACAGGGGAAGATACGCAGTATTTT. It codes for CASRHGGTGEDTQYF.

A single count supports this clone. The rearrangement uses TRBV5-1 and TRBJ1-3; D is uncertain. The length of the CDR3 is 15 residues. Germline V CDR1 and CDR2: SGHRS, YFSETQ. Trimming took 4 bases from V and 0 from J, leaving 11 bases between them. Here the CDR3 reads CASSPATSSGNTIYF. Here the CDR3 DNA reads TGCGCCAGCAGCCCGGCGACAAGCTCTGGAAACACCATATATTTT.

V usage is TRBV27 and J usage is TRBJ2-3, with 7 bases lining up with TRBD1. The CDR3 has 16 amino acids. V lost 1 base to trimming and J lost 2 bases; unmatched junction nucleotides: 6. Germline V gene lookup returns CDR1 MNHEY and CDR2 SMNVEV (reference sequence). CDR3 loop: CASSLWGRGNTDTQYF. CDR3 DNA sequence: TGTGCCAGCAGTTTATGGGGCAGGGGGAACACAGATACGCAGTATTTT.

This clone appeared once. This rearrangement joins TRBV19 to TRBJ2-3; 10 positions match TRBD2. V was clipped by 2 bases and J by 4 bases; unmatched bases: 6. Germline V gene sequence: CDR1 LNHDA, CDR2 SQIVND (reference sequence). The CDR3 is 16 residues long. CDR3 bases: TGTGCCAGTAGTATAAGAGCGGGAGGGCCCCCAGATACGCAGTATTTT. Translation gives CASSIRAGGPPDTQYF.

The CDR3 DNA follows: TGTGCCAGCAGTGACCCGAACGTCCAGGGGGAATCTTACGAGCAGTACTTC. Protein sequence: CASSDPNVQGESYEQYF. The rearrangement joins TRBV6-4 to TRBJ2-7; TRBD1 agrees at 7 bases. Germline V CDR1 and CDR2: MRHNA, SNTAGT. J gave up 4 bases and V 2 bases, and 14 bases lay outside the gene matches. The CDR3 length is 17 residues.

The chain is built from TRBV19 and TRBJ2-7, with 11 bases identical to TRBD2. CDR1 is LNHDA, CDR2 SQIVND, per germline (reference sequence). V was pared by 6 bases and J by 5 bases, with 3 bases of the junction left unmatched. This CDR3 comprises 13 residues. CDR3 coding DNA: TGTGCCAGTAGGTGGACTAGCGGGCACGAGCAGTACTTC. Its translation: CASRWTSGHEQYF.

V usage is TRBV5-6 and J usage is TRBJ1-1; D gene uncertain. There are 14 residues in the CDR3. Germline-derived CDR1 and CDR2 are SGHDT and YYEEEE. The V and J ends lost 4 bases and 7 bases respectively, with 17 bases between them. CDR3: CASSPPPRVGEAFF. CDR3 nucleotide sequence: TGTGCCAGCAGCCCCCCCCCGCGGGTCGGTGAAGCTTTCTTT.

The chain carries TRBV5-1 and TRBJ1-3, with D tentatively TRBD1 (6 bases). The CDR3 is 16 residues long. Trimming shortened V by 4 bases and J by 0 bases, and 14 bases separated the two germline ends. Germline CDR1 and CDR2: SGHRS and YFSETQ. The CDR3 reads CASSMTQGFSGNTIYF. CDR3 nucleotide sequence: TGCGCCAGCAGCATGACACAGGGTTTCTCTGGAAACACCATATATTTT.

V usage is TRBV5-1 and J usage is TRBJ2-2; D unresolved. The CDR3 is made up of 17 amino acids. Germline V lookup: CDR1 SGHRS, CDR2 YFSETQ. The V end lost 4 bases, the J end lost 0 bases, and 16 bases lay between the germline ends. The DNA for the CDR3 is TGCGCCAGCAGCAGCCTCGGAGTCCCCACGAACACCGGGGAGCTGTTTTTT. Translation: CASSSLGVPTNTGELFF.

This clone was seen more than once but under ten times. The chain recombines TRBV18 with TRBJ1-5; D is perhaps TRBD1 (5 bases). The length of the CDR3 is 15 residues. Germline V gene lookup returns CDR1 KGHSH and CDR2 LQKENI. Trimming shortened V by 0 bases and J by 2 bases, and 8 bases separated the two germline ends. The CDR3 protein is CASSPPGQRNQPQHF. The CDR3 region has the DNA TGTGCCAGCTCACCACCGGGGCAACGCAATCAGCCCCAGCATTTT.

With respect to this clone: Other nucleotide sequences from this sample produce the same CDR3. The J gene is TRBJ2-7, the V gene TRBV19; 11 nucleotides agree with TRBD2. Unmatched junction bases numbered 6, after V lost 6 bases and J lost 2 bases. Germline V lookup: CDR1 LNHDA, CDR2 SQIVND (reference sequence). The CDR3 spans 15 residues. The CDR3 nucleotides are TGTGCCAGTAGCCTGCTAGCGGGAGGAGCCTACGAGCAGTACTTC. Its translation is CASSLLAGGAYEQYF.

CDR3 DNA sequence: TGTGCCAGCAGCAGTTTAGCGGGAGTGGTCGCAGATACGCAGTATTTT. It is translated as CASSSLAGVVADTQYF. The gene calls are TRBV5-5 and TRBJ2-3, with 9 bases lining up with TRBD2. From germline, CDR1 is SGHKS and CDR2 YYEKEE (reference sequence). V trimming: 4 bases; J trimming: 4 bases; junction bases outside the gene matches: 10. This CDR3 has 16 residues. The entire variable domain, with the rest obtained from reference TRBV5-5 and TRBJ2-3, is as follows: DAGVTQSPTHLIKTRGQQVTLRCSPISGHKSVSWYQQVLGQGPQFIFQYYEKEERGRGNFPDRFSARQFPNYSSELNVNALLLGDSALYLCASSSLAGVVADTQYFGPGTRLTVL.

This clone appeared a few times. CDR3: CASSVALSARNTGELFF. The DNA for the CDR3 is TGTGCCAGCAGCGTAGCTCTAAGCGCCCGGAACACCGGGGAGCTGTTTTTT. The chain is built from TRBV9 and TRBJ2-2; D unresolved. The CDR3 loop spans 17 amino acids. CDR1 is SGDLS, CDR2 YYNGEE, per germline. Trimming cost V 0 bases and J 1 base, with 13 bases left between them.

The chain joins TRBV19 to TRBJ2-7; 9 bases are shared with TRBD1. Germline assignment: CDR1 LNHDA and CDR2 SQIVND (reference sequence). The trim removed 4 bases at V and 7 bases at J, leaving 14 bases unmatched. The CDR3 runs 16 residues. Here the CDR3 reads CASSTAPGQGSREQYF. The CDR3 DNA sequence: TGTGCCAGTAGTACGGCTCCGGGACAGGGTAGTAGAGAGCAGTACTTC.

J is TRBJ2-7 and V is TRBV6-5, with TRBD1 as a possible D gene (5 bases). Germline V gene lookup returns CDR1 MNHEY and CDR2 SVGAGI. The length of the CDR3 is 13 residues. Trimming stripped 6 bases from V and 3 bases from J, with 12 bases between. CDR3 sequence (DNA): TGTGCCAGCAGCGCTGGGGCCGTCTACGAGCAGTACTTC. It encodes CASSAGAVYEQYF.

The chain links TRBV5-1 to TRBJ2-6, with 7 bases identical to TRBD1. V was clipped by 0 bases and J by 0 bases; unmatched bases: 0. Germline V gene sequence: CDR1 SGHRS, CDR2 YFSETQ. This CDR3 comprises 16 residues. CDR3 in amino acids: CASSLGDSSGANVLTF. Written as DNA, the CDR3 is TGCGCCAGCAGCTTGGGGGACAGCTCTGGGGCCAACGTCCTGACTTTC.